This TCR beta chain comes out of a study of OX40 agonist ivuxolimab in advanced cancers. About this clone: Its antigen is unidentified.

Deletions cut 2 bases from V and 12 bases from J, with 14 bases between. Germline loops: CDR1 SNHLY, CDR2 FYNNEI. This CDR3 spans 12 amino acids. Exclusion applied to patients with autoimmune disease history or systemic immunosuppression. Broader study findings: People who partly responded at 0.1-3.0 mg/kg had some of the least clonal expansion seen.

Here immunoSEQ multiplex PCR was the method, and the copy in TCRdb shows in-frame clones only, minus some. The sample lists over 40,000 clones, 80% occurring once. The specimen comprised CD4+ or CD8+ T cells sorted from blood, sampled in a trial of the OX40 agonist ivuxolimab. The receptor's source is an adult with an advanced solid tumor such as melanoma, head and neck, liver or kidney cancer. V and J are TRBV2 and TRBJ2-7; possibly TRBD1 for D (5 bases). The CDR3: CASSETGSQRYF. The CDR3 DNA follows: TGTGCCAGCAGTGAAACAGGAAGCCAGCGGTACTTC.